This is a list of T cell receptor beta chains from one sample in a study of T cell responses to AZD1222 COVID-19 vaccine. The protocol was immunoSEQ multiplex PCR, while the TCRdb copy is restricted to in-frame clones and leaves out a portion. The profile shows 100,000 or so clones, roughly nine tenths of them singletons. This material consisted of peripheral blood, taken on day 0 of AZD1222 vaccination. The receptors were sampled from an adult in good health. The conserved cysteine and the conserved F or W are not part of the CDR3 here.

V gene: TRBV13
CDR3 length: 13
CDR3 protein: ASSPNRGMGYGYT

V gene: TRBV10-3
CDR3 length: 16
CDR3 protein: AISGGTGQVSANYGYT

V gene: TRBV19
CDR3 length: 17
CDR3 protein: ASSTSKPGQGASGNTIY

V gene: TRBV19
CDR3 length: 12
CDR3 protein: ASSRLSDIYEQF

V gene: TRBV9
CDR3 length: 18
CDR3 protein: ASSAGPGQGILQSTDTQY

V gene: TRBV7-9
CDR3 length: 12
CDR3 protein: ASSLEGTDYEQY

V gene: TRBV9
CDR3 length: 11
CDR3 protein: ASRPRTGDGYT

V gene: TRBV30
CDR3 length: 14
CDR3 protein: AWSPGTGGTKNIQY

V gene: TRBV27
CDR3 length: 11
CDR3 protein: ASRPRLSYEQF

V gene: TRBV29-1
CDR3 length: 12
CDR3 protein: SVEGGGAYTEAF

V gene: TRBV6-2/TRBV6-3
CDR3 length: 12
CDR3 protein: ASSYGAEAHEQY

V gene: TRBV6-5
CDR3 length: 13
CDR3 protein: ASSYSTGPNYGYT

V gene: TRBV6-2/TRBV6-3
CDR3 length: 12
CDR3 protein: ASSYGVGGAEAF

V gene: TRBV18
CDR3 length: 12
CDR3 protein: ASSPGTGGSPLH

V gene: TRBV24-1
CDR3 length: 14
CDR3 protein: ATSRTGLAAYNEQF

V gene: TRBV18
CDR3 length: 13
CDR3 protein: ASSPAGRTNTEAF

V gene: TRBV18
CDR3 length: 12
CDR3 protein: ASSTSGDTGELF

V gene: TRBV14
CDR3 length: 11
CDR3 protein: ASSLAGPDTQY

V gene: TRBV7-8
CDR3 length: 14
CDR3 protein: ASSLGGTASGNTIY

V gene: TRBV3-1/TRBV3-2
CDR3 length: 13
CDR3 protein: ASSQANRGNYGYT

V gene: TRBV5-8
CDR3 length: 10
CDR3 protein: ASSLKDNEQF

V gene: TRBV24-1
CDR3 length: 11
CDR3 protein: ATSGGGTDTQY

V gene: TRBV15
CDR3 length: 11
CDR3 protein: ATSRDPRDEQF

V gene: TRBV7-2
CDR3 length: 13
CDR3 protein: ASSVASGGAETQY

V gene: TRBV6-6
CDR3 length: 13
CDR3 protein: ASSYSNITNTEAF

V gene: TRBV5-4
CDR3 length: 12
CDR3 protein: ASSSDRDAGELF

V gene: TRBV19
CDR3 length: 11
CDR3 protein: ASAGTANTEAF

V gene: TRBV27
CDR3 length: 12
CDR3 protein: ASRPPGVRSPLH

V gene: TRBV6-2/TRBV6-3
CDR3 length: 15
CDR3 protein: ASSYFIHGTDDQPQH

V gene: TRBV5-4
CDR3 length: 15
CDR3 protein: ASSLAGRQAPNTEAF

V gene: TRBV10-3
CDR3 length: 14
CDR3 protein: AISESKSARGDTQY

V gene: TRBV9
CDR3 length: 14
CDR3 protein: ASSVGAATSGEKLF

V gene: TRBV21-1
CDR3 length: 13
CDR3 protein: ASTRGSGERHEQY

V gene: TRBV3-1/TRBV3-2
CDR3 length: 10
CDR3 protein: ASRSGGNTIY

V gene: TRBV11-2
CDR3 length: 11
CDR3 protein: ASSLRVSNEQF

V gene: TRBV11-3
CDR3 length: 12
CDR3 protein: ASSTWDRTYEQY

V gene: TRBV29-1
CDR3 length: 11
CDR3 protein: SARTGGNTEAF

V gene: TRBV11-3
CDR3 length: 13
CDR3 protein: ASSSGTAKVETQY

V gene: TRBV7-2
CDR3 length: 12
CDR3 protein: ASSLVVRLGELF

V gene: TRBV6-5
CDR3 length: 11
CDR3 protein: ASTMDGRSGYT

V gene: TRBV3-1/TRBV3-2
CDR3 length: 12
CDR3 protein: ASSQGGRAGELF

V gene: TRBV5-1
CDR3 length: 15
CDR3 protein: ASSLPEQGTAGNTIY

V gene: TRBV13
CDR3 length: 12
CDR3 protein: ATGQSSYNSPLH

V gene: TRBV6-2/TRBV6-3
CDR3 length: 11
CDR3 protein: ASSPPPNAEAF

V gene: TRBV6-5
CDR3 length: 12
CDR3 protein: ASSYSPQDYGYT

V gene: TRBV18
CDR3 length: 15
CDR3 protein: ASSPGRLGLAADTQY

V gene: TRBV6-5
CDR3 length: 10
CDR3 protein: ASSPGQGRIY

V gene: TRBV20-1
CDR3 length: 12
CDR3 protein: SASVGVRGETQY

V gene: TRBV28
CDR3 length: 10
CDR3 protein: ASRMGGDGYT

V gene: TRBV4-3
CDR3 length: 15
CDR3 protein: ASSQEGDGNPSYEQY

V gene: TRBV7-9
CDR3 length: 12
CDR3 protein: ASSLSDSDYEQY

V gene: TRBV5-1
CDR3 length: 13
CDR3 protein: ASSFGLASPYEQY

V gene: TRBV6-2/TRBV6-3
CDR3 length: 11
CDR3 protein: ASSSSLYQPQH

V gene: TRBV27
CDR3 length: 10
CDR3 protein: ASSSLRGEQY

V gene: TRBV7-3
CDR3 length: 13
CDR3 protein: ASSLSAGDRNEQF

V gene: TRBV9
CDR3 length: 16
CDR3 protein: ASSAPKGPIANTGELF

V gene: TRBV2
CDR3 length: 12
CDR3 protein: ASSRAGYNQPQH